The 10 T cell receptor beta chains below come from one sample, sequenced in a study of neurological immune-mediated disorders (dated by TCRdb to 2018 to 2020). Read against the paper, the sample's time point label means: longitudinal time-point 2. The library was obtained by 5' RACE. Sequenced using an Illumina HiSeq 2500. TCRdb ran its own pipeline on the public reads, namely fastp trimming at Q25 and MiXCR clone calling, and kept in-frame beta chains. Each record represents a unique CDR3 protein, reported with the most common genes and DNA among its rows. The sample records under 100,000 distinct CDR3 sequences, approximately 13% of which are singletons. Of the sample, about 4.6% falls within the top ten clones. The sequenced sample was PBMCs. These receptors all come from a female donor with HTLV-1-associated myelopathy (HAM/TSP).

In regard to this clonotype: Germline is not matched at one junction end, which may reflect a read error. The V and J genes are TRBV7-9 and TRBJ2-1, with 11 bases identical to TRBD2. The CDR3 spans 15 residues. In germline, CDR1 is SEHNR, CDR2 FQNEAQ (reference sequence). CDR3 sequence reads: CVSILLAGAYNEQFF. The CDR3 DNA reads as TGTGTCAGCATCCTACTAGCGGGGGCCTACAATGAGCAGTTCTTC.

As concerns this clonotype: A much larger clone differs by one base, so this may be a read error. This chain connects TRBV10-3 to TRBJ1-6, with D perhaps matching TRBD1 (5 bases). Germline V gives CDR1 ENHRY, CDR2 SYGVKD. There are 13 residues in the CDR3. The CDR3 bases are TGTGTCATCAAGGACATAGCGAATTCACCCCTCCACTTT. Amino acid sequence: CVIKDIANSPLHF.

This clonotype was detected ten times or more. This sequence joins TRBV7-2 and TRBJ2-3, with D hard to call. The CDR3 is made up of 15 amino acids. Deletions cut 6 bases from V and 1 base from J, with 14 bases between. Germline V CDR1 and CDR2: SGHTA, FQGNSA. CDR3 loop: CASSLMHLGTDTQYF. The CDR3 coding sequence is TGTGCCAGCAGTTTAATGCATTTGGGCACAGATACGCAGTATTTT. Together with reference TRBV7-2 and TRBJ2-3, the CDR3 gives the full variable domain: GAGVSQSPSNKVTEKGKDVELRCDPISGHTALYWYRQSLGQGLEFLIYFQGNSAPDKSGLPSDRFSAERTGGSVSTLTIQRTQQEDSAVYLCASSLMHLGTDTQYFGPGTRLTVL.

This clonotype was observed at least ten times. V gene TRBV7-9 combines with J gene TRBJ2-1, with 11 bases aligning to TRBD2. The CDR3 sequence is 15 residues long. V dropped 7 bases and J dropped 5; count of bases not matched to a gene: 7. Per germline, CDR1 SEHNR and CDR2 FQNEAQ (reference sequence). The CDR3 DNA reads TGTGCCAGCACCCTAGCGACTAGCGGGGACAATGAGCAGTTCTTC. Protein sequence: CASTLATSGDNEQFF.

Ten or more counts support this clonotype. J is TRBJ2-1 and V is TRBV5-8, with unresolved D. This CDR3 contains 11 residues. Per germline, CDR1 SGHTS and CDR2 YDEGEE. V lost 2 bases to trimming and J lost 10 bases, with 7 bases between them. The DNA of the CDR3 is TGTGCCAGCAGCTTTGGTTTCGAGCAGTTCTTC. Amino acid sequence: CASSFGFEQFF. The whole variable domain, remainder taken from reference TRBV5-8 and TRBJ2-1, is EAGVTQSPTHLIKTRGQQATLRCSPISGHTSVYWYQQALGLGLQFLLWYDEGEERNRGNFPPRFSGRQFPNYSSELNVNALELEDSALYLCASSFGFEQFFGPGTRLTVL.

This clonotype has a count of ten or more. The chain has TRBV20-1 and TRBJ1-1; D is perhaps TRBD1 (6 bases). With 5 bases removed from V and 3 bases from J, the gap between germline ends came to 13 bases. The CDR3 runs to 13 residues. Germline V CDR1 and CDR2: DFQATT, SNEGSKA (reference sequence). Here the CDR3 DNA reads TGCAGTGCTCCTCAGGGGTGGTACACTGAAGCTTTCTTT. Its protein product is CSAPQGWYTEAFF.

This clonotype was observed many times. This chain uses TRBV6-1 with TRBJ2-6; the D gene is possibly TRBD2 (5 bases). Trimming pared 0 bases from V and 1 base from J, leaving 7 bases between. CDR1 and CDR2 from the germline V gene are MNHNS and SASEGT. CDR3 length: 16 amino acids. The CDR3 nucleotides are TGTGCCAGCAGTGAAGCGTCGGGGTCTGGGGCCAACGTCCTGACTTTC. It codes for CASSEASGSGANVLTF.

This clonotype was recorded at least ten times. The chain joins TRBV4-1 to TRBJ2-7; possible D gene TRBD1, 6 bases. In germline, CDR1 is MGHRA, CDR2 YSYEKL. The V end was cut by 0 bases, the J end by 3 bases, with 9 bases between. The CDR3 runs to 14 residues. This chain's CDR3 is CASSQDPGDYEQYF. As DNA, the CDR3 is TGCGCCAGCAGCCAAGATCCAGGGGACTACGAGCAGTACTTC.

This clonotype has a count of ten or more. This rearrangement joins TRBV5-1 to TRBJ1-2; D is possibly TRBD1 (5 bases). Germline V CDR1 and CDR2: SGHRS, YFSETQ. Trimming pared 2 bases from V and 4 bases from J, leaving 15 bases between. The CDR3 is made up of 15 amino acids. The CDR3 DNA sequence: TGCGCCAGCAGCTTAAATGGGGGGACGGCCTATGGCTACACCTTC. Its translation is CASSLNGGTAYGYTF.

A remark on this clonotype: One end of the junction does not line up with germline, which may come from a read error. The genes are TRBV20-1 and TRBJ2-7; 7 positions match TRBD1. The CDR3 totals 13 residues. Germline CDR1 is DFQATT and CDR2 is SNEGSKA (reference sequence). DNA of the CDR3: TGCAGTGCTAGTTCGGGCAGGGGGTACGAGCAGAACTTT. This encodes CSASSGRGYEQNF.